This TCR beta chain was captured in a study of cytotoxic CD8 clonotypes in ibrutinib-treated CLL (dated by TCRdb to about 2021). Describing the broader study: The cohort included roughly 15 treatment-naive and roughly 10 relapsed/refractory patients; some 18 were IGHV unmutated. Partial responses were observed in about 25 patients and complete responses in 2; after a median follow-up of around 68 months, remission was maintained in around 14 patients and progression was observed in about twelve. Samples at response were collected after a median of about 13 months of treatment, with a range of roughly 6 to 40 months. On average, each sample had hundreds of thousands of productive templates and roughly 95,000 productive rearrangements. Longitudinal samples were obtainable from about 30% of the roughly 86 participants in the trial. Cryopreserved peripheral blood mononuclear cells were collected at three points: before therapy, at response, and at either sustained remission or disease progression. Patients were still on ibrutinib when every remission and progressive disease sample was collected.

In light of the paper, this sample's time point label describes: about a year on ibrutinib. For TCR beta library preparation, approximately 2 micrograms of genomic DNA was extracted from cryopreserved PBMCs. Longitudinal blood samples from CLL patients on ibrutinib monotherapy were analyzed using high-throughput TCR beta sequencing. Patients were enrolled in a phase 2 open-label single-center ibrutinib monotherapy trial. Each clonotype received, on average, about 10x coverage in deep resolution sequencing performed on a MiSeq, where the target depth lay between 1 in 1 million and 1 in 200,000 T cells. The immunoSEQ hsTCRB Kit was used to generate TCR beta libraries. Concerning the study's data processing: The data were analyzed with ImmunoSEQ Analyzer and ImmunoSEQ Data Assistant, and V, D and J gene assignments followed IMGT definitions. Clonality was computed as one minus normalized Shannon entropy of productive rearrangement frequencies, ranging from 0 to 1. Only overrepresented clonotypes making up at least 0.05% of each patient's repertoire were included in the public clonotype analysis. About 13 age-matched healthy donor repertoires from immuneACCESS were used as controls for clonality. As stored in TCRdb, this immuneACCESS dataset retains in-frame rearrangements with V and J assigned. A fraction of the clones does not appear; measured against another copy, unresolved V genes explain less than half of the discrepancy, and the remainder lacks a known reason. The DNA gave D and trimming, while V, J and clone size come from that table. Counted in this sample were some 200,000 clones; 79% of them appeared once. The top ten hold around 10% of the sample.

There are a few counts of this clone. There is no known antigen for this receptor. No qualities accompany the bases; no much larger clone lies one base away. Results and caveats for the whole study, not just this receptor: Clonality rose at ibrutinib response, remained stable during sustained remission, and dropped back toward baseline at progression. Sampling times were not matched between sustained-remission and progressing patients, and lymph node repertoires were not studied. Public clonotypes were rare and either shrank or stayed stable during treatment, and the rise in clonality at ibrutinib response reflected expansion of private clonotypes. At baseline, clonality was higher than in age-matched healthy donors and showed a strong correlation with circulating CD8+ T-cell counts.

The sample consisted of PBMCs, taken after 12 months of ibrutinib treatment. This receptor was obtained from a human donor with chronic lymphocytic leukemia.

The nucleotide sequence reads TGTGCCAGCAGCTTAAGGGTCAAGAGTAGCAATCAGCCCCAGCATTTT. Translated, it gives CASSLRVKSSNQPQHF. In this chain, TRBV7-8 is recombined with TRBJ1-5; the D gene is not confidently resolved. The CDR3 numbers 16 residues from cysteine through phenylalanine. Kept here is only the CDR3 DNA, which spans 48 bases and is read in frame from base 1. Relative to germline, V is 2 bases shorter and J is 0 bases shorter, with 11 bases between their ends. Looking up the germline V gene yields CDR1 SGHVS and CDR2 FQNEAQ. The CDR3 plus the reference TRBV7-8 and TRBJ1-5 genes for the other parts give the full variable domain: GAGVSQSPRYKVAKRGQDVALRCDPISGHVSLFWYQQALGQGPEFLTYFQNEAQLDKSGLPSDRFFAERPEGSVSTLKIQRTQQEDSAVYLCASSLRVKSSNQPQHFGDGTRLSIL.